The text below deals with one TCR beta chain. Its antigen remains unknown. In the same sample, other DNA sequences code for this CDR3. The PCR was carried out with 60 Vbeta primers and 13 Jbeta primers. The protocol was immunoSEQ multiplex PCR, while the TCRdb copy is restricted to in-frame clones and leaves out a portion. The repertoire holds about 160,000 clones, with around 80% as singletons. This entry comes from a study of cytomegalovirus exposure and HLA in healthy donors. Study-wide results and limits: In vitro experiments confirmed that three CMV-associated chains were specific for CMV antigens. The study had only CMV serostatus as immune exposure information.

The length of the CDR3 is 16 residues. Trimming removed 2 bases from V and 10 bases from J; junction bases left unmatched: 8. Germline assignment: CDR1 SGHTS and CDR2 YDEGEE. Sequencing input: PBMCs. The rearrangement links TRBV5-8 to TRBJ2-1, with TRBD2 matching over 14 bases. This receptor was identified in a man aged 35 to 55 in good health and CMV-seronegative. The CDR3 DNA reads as TGTGCCAGCAGCTTAACCGGGACTAGCGGGAGCCAAGAGCAGTTCTTC. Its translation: CASSLTGTSGSQEQFF. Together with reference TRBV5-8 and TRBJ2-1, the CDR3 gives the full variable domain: EAGVTQSPTHLIKTRGQQATLRCSPISGHTSVYWYQQALGLGLQFLLWYDEGEERNRGNFPPRFSGRQFPNYSSELNVNALELEDSALYLCASSLTGTSGSQEQFFGPGTRLTVL.